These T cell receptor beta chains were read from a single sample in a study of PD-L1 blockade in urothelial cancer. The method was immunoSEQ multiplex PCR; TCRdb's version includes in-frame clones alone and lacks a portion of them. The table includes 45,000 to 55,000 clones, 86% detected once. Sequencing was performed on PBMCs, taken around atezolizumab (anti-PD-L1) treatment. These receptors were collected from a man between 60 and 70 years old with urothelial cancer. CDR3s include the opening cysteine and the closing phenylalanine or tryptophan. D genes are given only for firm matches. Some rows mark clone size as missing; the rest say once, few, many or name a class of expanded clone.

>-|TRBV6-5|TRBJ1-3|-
CASTPTGRNTIYF
TGTGCCAGCACCCCAACAGGACGCAACACCATATATTTT
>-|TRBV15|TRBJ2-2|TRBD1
CATSREQGGTGELFF
TGTGCCACCAGCAGAGAACAGGGGGGCACCGGGGAGCTGTTTTTT
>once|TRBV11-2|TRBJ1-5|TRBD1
CASSPGQGANQPQHF
TGTGCCAGCAGCCCGGGACAGGGGGCGAATCAGCCCCAGCATTTT
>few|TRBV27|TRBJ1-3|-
CASRLDSFSGNTIYF
TGTGCCAGCAGATTGGACAGTTTCTCTGGAAACACCATATATTTT
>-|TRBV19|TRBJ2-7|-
CASSIRGSTSEQYF
TGTGCCAGTAGTATAAGAGGTTCCACCTCCGAGCAGTACTTC
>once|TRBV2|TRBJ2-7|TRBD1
CASSRDRGLYEQYF
TGTGCCAGCAGCCGGGACAGGGGGCTCTACGAGCAGTACTTC
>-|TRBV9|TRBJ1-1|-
CASSARLPNTEAFF
TGTGCCAGCAGCGCACGACTCCCGAACACTGAAGCTTTCTTT
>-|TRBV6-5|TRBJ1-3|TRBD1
CASSGTDYSGNTIYF
TGTGCCAGCAGCGGGACAGATTACTCTGGAAACACCATATATTTT
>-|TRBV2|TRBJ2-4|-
CASSDLVAKNIQYF
TGTGCCAGCAGTGACTTAGTAGCCAAAAACATTCAGTACTTC
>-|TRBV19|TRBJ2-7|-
CASRGGVEQYF
TGTGCCAGTAGAGGGGGGGTCGAGCAGTACTTC
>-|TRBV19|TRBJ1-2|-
CASSIGRGFNYGYTF
TGTGCCAGTAGTATAGGGCGGGGATTTAACTATGGCTACACCTTC
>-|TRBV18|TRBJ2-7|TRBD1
CASSGGQGPYEQYF
TGTGCCAGCTCAGGAGGACAGGGCCCCTACGAGCAGTACTTC
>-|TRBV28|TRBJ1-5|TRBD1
CASRTQGGHQPQHF
TGTGCCAGCAGGACACAGGGGGGACATCAGCCCCAGCATTTT
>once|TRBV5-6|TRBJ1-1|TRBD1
CASSLGDSLNTEAFF
TGTGCCAGCAGCTTGGGGGACAGCTTGAACACTGAAGCTTTCTTT
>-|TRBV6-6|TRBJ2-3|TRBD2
CASSYLGTSGAPQYF
TGTGCCAGCAGTTACTTGGGGACTAGCGGGGCTCCGCAGTATTTT
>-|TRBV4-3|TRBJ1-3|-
CASSQAVGGGGNTIYF
TGCGCCAGCAGCCAAGCAGTAGGGGGGGGTGGAAACACCATATATTTT
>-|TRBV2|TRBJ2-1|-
CASKARVIVLEQFF
TGTGCCAGCAAGGCCAGGGTAATTGTTCTTGAGCAGTTCTTC
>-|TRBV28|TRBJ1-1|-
CASSLQRGGRTEAFF
TGTGCCAGCAGTCTCCAGCGGGGGGGGAGGACTGAAGCTTTCTTT
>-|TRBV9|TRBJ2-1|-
CASSVEGGSYNEQFF
TGTGCCAGCAGCGTAGAAGGGGGCTCCTACAATGAGCAGTTCTTC
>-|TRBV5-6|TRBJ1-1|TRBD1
CASSPGTEATEAFF
TGTGCCAGCAGCCCGGGGACAGAGGCGACTGAAGCTTTCTTT
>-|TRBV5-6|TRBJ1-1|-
CASSLGIGGGAFF
TGTGCCAGCAGCTTGGGGATCGGGGGGGGAGCTTTCTTT
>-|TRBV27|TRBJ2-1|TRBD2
CASSLIALGGSSTSSYNEQFF
TGTGCCAGCAGTTTAATTGCGCTCGGGGGGAGTTCCACAAGCTCCTACAATGAGCAGTTCTTC
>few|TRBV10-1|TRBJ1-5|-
CARRSGQSNQPQHF
TGCGCCAGAAGATCGGGACAAAGCAATCAGCCCCAGCATTTT
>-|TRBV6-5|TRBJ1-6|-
CASRENRDYNSPLHF
TGTGCCAGCAGAGAGAACAGGGACTATAATTCACCCCTCCACTTT
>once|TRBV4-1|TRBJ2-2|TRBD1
CASSQVGTGGTGELFF
TGCGCCAGCAGCCAAGTTGGGACAGGGGGGACCGGGGAGCTGTTTTTT
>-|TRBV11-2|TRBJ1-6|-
CASSPTGSGGGYNSPLHF
TGTGCCAGCAGCCCGACAGGTTCGGGGGGAGGGTATAATTCACCCCTCCACTTT
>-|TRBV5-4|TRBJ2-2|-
CASSFGPNTGELFF
TGTGCCAGCAGCTTTGGGCCGAACACCGGGGAGCTGTTTTTT
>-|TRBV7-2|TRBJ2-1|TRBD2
CASSLASSGGEVKFF
TGTGCCAGCAGCTTAGCGTCTAGCGGGGGGGAGGTTAAATTCTTC
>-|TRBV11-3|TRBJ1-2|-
CASSLERGGGDYGYTF
TGTGCCAGCAGCTTAGAACGAGGAGGGGGGGACTATGGCTACACCTTC
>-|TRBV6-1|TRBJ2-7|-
CASSEDYQGYEQYF
TGTGCCAGCAGTGAGGACTACCAAGGCTACGAGCAGTACTTC
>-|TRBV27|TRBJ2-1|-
CASSLFPSGATSNEQFF
TGTGCCAGCAGTTTATTCCCATCTGGGGCCACGTCGAATGAGCAGTTCTTC
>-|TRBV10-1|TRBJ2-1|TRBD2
CASSEDPSGGYNEQFF
TGCGCCAGCAGTGAGGACCCTAGCGGGGGGTACAATGAGCAGTTCTTC
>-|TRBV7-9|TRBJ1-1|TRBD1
CASSARDRVSTEAFF
TGTGCCAGCAGCGCGCGGGACAGGGTCAGCACTGAAGCTTTCTTT
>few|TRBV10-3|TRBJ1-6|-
CAISEEALSREFHF
TGTGCCATCAGTGAAGAGGCCCTGTCCCGTGAGTTCCACTTT
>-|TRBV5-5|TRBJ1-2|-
CASSLVGQTAGGYTF
TGTGCCAGCAGCTTGGTTGGGCAGACGGCCGGCGGCTACACCTTC
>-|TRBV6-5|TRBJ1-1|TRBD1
CASYRGGNTEAFF
TGTGCCAGTTACAGGGGCGGGAACACTGAAGCTTTCTTT
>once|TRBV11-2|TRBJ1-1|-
CASSLAGFSTEAFF
TGTGCCAGCAGCTTAGCAGGGTTTAGCACTGAAGCTTTCTTT
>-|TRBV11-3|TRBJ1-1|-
CASSSPRNTEAFF
TGTGCCAGCAGCTCCCCGCGGAACACTGAAGCTTTCTTT
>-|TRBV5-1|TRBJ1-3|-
CASSLDRVSGNTIYF
TGCGCCAGCAGCTTGGACCGGGTCTCTGGAAACACCATATATTTT
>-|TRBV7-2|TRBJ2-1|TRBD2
CASSLARGGWDEQFF
TGTGCCAGCAGCTTAGCCCGGGGGGGTTGGGATGAGCAGTTCTTC
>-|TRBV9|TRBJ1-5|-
CASSESGGNQPQHF
TGTGCCAGCAGCGAGTCAGGGGGCAATCAGCCCCAGCATTTT
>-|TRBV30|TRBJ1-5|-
CAWSVVQSNQPQHF
TGTGCCTGGAGTGTAGTGCAGTCTAATCAGCCCCAGCATTTT
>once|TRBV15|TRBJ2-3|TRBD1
CATSRDRETDTQYF
TGTGCCACCAGCAGGGACAGGGAAACAGATACGCAGTATTTT
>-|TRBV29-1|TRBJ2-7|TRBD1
CSVPGQGNYEQYF
TGCAGCGTCCCGGGACAGGGGAACTACGAGCAGTACTTC
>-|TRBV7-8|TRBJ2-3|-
CASSLARFSLDTQYF
TGTGCCAGCAGCTTAGCCCGTTTTTCACTAGATACGCAGTATTTT